This passage covers 30 T cell receptor beta chains from one sample sequenced in a study of shared clonotypes between healthy human individuals. Sequenced by immunoSEQ multiplex PCR; TCRdb stores in-frame clones only, minus some. The table shows roughly 1,000,000 clones, with about four fifths occurring only once. Sample: memory CD4+ T cells from PBMCs. Subset specified: CD45RA-negative fraction. The receptors shown here come from a man between 18 and 29 years old in good health. Some clones in this sample may be carry-over from other donors' samples.

This chain links TRBV6-1 with TRBJ1-2; perhaps TRBD1 as D (6 bases). From germline, CDR1 is MNHNS and CDR2 SASEGT. The CDR3 extends over 15 amino acids. The ends were cut back, 8 bases at V and 7 bases at J, with 23 bases in the middle. In DNA, the CDR3 is TGTGCCAGCTTCCAGCGGGAGGGGGACGGGGTTGGCTACACCTTC. Translation: CASFQREGDGVGYTF.

The J gene is TRBJ2-5, the V gene TRBV5-1; 10 bases line up with TRBD2. This CDR3 comprises 14 residues. Germline V gene sequence: CDR1 SGHRS, CDR2 YFSETQ. V was clipped by 6 bases and J by 3 bases; unmatched bases: 5. The CDR3 sequence is CASNPLAGEETQYF. The CDR3 DNA sequence: TGCGCCAGCAACCCCCTAGCGGGAGAAGAGACCCAGTACTTC.

The chain is built from TRBV15 and TRBJ2-7; D may be TRBD1 (6 bases). The V and J ends lost 1 base and 1 base respectively, with 8 bases between them. This CDR3 has 14 amino acids. The germline V gene has CDR1 LNHNV and CDR2 YYDKDF (reference sequence). The CDR3 spells CATSRVRGSYEQYF. The DNA of the CDR3 is TGTGCCACCAGCAGAGTAAGGGGGTCCTACGAGCAGTACTTC. Full variable domain (rest looked up from reference TRBV15 and TRBJ2-7): DAMVIQNPRYQVTQFGKPVTLSCSQTLNHNVMYWYQQKSSQAPKLLFHYYDKDFNNEADTPDNFQSRRPNTSFCFLDIRSPGLGDTAMYLCATSRVRGSYEQYFGPGTRLTVT.

The chain recombines TRBV5-8 with TRBJ2-3; D call uncertain. This CDR3 contains 13 residues. V lost 5 bases to trimming and J lost 0 bases, with 7 bases between them. CDR1 and CDR2 from the germline V gene are SGHTS and YDEGEE. The CDR3 nucleotides are TGTGCCAGCAGGAGCGTTAGCACAGATACGCAGTATTTT. It encodes CASRSVSTDTQYF.

This chain connects TRBV4-2 to TRBJ2-1; no firm D call. V lost 0 bases, J lost 0 bases, and 12 bases lay in between. The CDR3 is made up of 17 amino acids. The germline V gene encodes CDR1 LGHNA and CDR2 YNFKEQ. In DNA form, the CDR3 reads TGTGCCAGCAGCCAAGATGGGCGTTGGAGCTCCTACAATGAGCAGTTCTTC. Translation: CASSQDGRWSSYNEQFF.

The V gene is TRBV7-2, the J gene TRBJ2-3; no clear D. The V gene's germline CDR1 is SGHTA and CDR2 FQGNSA. Trimming left V 7 bases short and J 0 bases short, with 14 bases between. The CDR3 extends over 15 amino acids. CDR3 sequence: CASIPWGTSTDTQYF. CDR3 nucleotide sequence: TGTGCCAGCATCCCTTGGGGTACTAGCACAGATACGCAGTATTTT.

The rearrangement links TRBV5-1 to TRBJ2-3, with D perhaps TRBD2 (5 bases). The CDR3 is 17 residues long. V gave up 3 bases and J gave up 6 bases, with 23 bases separating them. The germline CDR1 and CDR2 sequences are SGHRS and YFSETQ. The CDR3 sequence is CASSYTQLDGWADTQYF. DNA of the CDR3: TGCGCCAGCAGCTACACCCAACTAGACGGGTGGGCGGATACGCAGTATTTT.

The V call is TRBV27, the J call TRBJ2-1; 10 bases are shared with TRBD2. Per germline, CDR1 MNHEY and CDR2 SMNVEV (reference sequence). The CDR3 consists of 15 residues. V was clipped by 3 bases and J by 8 bases; unmatched bases: 7. The DNA for the CDR3 is TGTGCCAGCAGTTTGGCTAGCGGGAGAGGGTATGAGCAGTTCTTC. This gives the protein CASSLASGRGYEQFF.

J is TRBJ2-1 and V is TRBV7-9; 11 bases are a match to TRBD2. With V trimmed by 3 bases and J by 6 bases, 13 bases remained unmatched. The CDR3 is made up of 18 amino acids. Germline V gene lookup returns CDR1 SEHNR and CDR2 FQNEAQ (reference sequence). The CDR3 DNA reads as TGTGCCAGCAGCTTCCCTCCCCGACTAGCGGGGATTATCAATGAGCAGTTCTTC. This sequence encodes CASSFPPRLAGIINEQFF.

This clone occurred a few times. The chain employs TRBV28 and TRBJ2-1; a possible D gene is TRBD2 (6 bases). Germline CDR1 and CDR2: MDHEN and SYDVKM. The CDR3 runs to 16 residues. The V gene lost 5 bases and the J gene lost 5 bases, with 19 bases spanning the gap. The CDR3 sequence is CASSATGTYLHNEQFF. In DNA form, the CDR3 reads TGTGCCAGCAGTGCTACCGGGACTTACCTCCACAATGAGCAGTTCTTC.

In this sample, this clone turned up once. The gene calls are TRBV7-9 and TRBJ2-7; weak D call: TRBD1 (6 bases). V dropped 5 bases and J dropped 4 bases, with 15 bases sitting between them. Germline V lookup: CDR1 SEHNR, CDR2 FQNEAQ (reference sequence). The length of the CDR3 is 14 residues. The CDR3 sequence: CASSPDSKKYEQYF. The CDR3 DNA sequence: TGTGCCAGCAGCCCGGACAGCAAGAAATACGAGCAGTACTTC.

The CDR3 DNA follows: TGTGCCAGTAGTATGCAGGTCAGTCAGCCCCAGCATTTT. Amino acids: CASSMQVSQPQHF. This chain links TRBV19 with TRBJ1-5; no reliable D call. In germline, CDR1 is LNHDA, CDR2 SQIVND (reference sequence). Trimming left V 3 bases short and J 6 bases short, with 9 bases between. The CDR3 length is 13 residues.

The rearrangement links TRBV30 to TRBJ2-5; no firm D call. The germline V gene encodes CDR1 GTSNPN and CDR2 SVGIG (reference sequence). The V gene lost 4 bases and the J gene lost 1 base, with 7 bases spanning the gap. This CDR3 has 12 residues. The CDR3 nucleotides are TGTGCCTGGAAGACTTTCCAAGAGACCCAGTACTTC. Amino acid sequence: CAWKTFQETQYF.

The chain recombines TRBV7-9 with TRBJ2-7; D is possibly TRBD2 (6 bases). This CDR3 is 13 amino acids long. From germline, CDR1 is SEHNR and CDR2 FQNEAQ (reference sequence). Trimming left V 6 bases short and J 2 bases short, with 11 bases between. CDR3 nucleotide sequence: TGTGCCAGCAGGAGTAGCGGAACCTACGAGCAGTACTTC. Translation gives CASRSSGTYEQYF.

This clone occurred a few times. The CDR3 DNA reads as TGTGCCAGCAGCCCGCGAAGCACGGGACAGGAAGACAATGAGCAGTTCTTC. Protein sequence: CASSPRSTGQEDNEQFF. The genes are TRBV4-2 and TRBJ2-1, with TRBD1 matching over 8 bases. The CDR3 is 17 residues long. CDR1 is LGHNA and CDR2 is YNFKEQ in the germline V gene. With 4 bases clipped from V and 5 bases from J, the junction kept 13 bases outside the gene matches.

This clone was seen a few times. The genes are TRBV7-3 and TRBJ1-5; TRBD1 agrees at 7 bases. This CDR3 contains 18 residues. Looked up from germline, CDR1 is SGHTA and CDR2 is FQGTGA. Unmatched junction bases numbered 19, after V lost 5 bases and J lost 6 bases. CDR3 loop: CASSPKAGTDRWGQPQHF. CDR3 coding DNA: TGTGCCAGCAGCCCAAAGGCGGGGACAGACCGGTGGGGTCAGCCCCAGCATTTT. The whole variable domain, filled in from reference TRBV7-3 and TRBJ1-5, reads GAGVSQTPSNKVTEKGKYVELRCDPISGHTALYWYRQSLGQGPEFLIYFQGTGAADDSGLPNDRFFAVRPEGSVSTLKIQRTERGDSAVYLCASSPKAGTDRWGQPQHFGDGTRLSIL.

This clone was found a few times. The rearrangement joins TRBV10-3 to TRBJ2-1; D may be TRBD2 (5 bases). The V end lost 11 bases, the J end lost 5 bases, and 10 bases lay between the germline ends. The CDR3 spans 11 residues. CDR1 ENHRY and CDR2 SYGVKD come from the germline V gene. CDR3 amino acids: CAAGFHNEQFF. CDR3 bases: TGTGCCGCGGGTTTTCACAATGAGCAGTTCTTC.

The chain recombines TRBV27 with TRBJ2-7; D is possibly TRBD2 (5 bases). The V end lost 5 bases, the J end lost 3 bases, and 20 bases lay between the germline ends. CDR1 and CDR2 from the germline V gene are MNHEY and SMNVEV (reference sequence). This CDR3 is built from 16 residues. CDR3: CASSIVRAGLHYEQYF. As DNA, the CDR3 is TGTGCCAGCAGTATAGTGCGGGCAGGATTGCACTACGAGCAGTACTTC.

This clone came up a few times. The chain employs TRBV6-5 and TRBJ1-1; D is possibly TRBD1 (6 bases). V gave up 4 bases and J gave up 0 bases, with 15 bases separating them. Germline CDR1 is MNHEY and CDR2 is SVGAGI. CDR3 length: 16 residues. As DNA, the CDR3 is TGTGCCAGCAGTTCCCCGGGACATCCCATGAACACTGAAGCTTTCTTT. Amino acids: CASSSPGHPMNTEAFF.

This clone has more than one count but fewer than ten. The same CDR3 can be traced to other DNA sequences in this sample. J is TRBJ1-5 and V is TRBV29-1; a possible D gene is TRBD1 (5 bases). Trimming stripped 4 bases from V and 3 bases from J, with 10 bases between. Per germline, CDR1 SQVTM and CDR2 ANQGSEA. CDR3 length: 13 amino acids. The CDR3 DNA reads as TGCAGCGTTGTGGAACAGGCCAATCAGCCCCAGCATTTT. Residues: CSVVEQANQPQHF.

This clone was detected ten times or more. This specimen includes other DNA sequences encoding the same CDR3. This sequence joins TRBV30 and TRBJ2-6; tentative D call: TRBD1 (5 bases). The ends were cut back, 8 bases at V and 0 bases at J, with 8 bases in the middle. Germline V gives CDR1 GTSNPN, CDR2 SVGIG (reference sequence). This CDR3 contains 13 residues. The CDR3 reads CATQVSGANVLTF. For the CDR3, the DNA is TGTGCCACACAGGTCTCTGGGGCCAACGTCCTGACTTTC.

The chain combines TRBV4-2 with TRBJ1-5, with a tentative D call TRBD1 (6 bases). This CDR3 region has 17 residues. Trimming cost V 0 bases and J 0 bases, with 12 bases left between them. The germline gives CDR1 LGHNA, CDR2 YNFKEQ. CDR3 DNA: TGTGCCAGCAGCCAAGAACCCCAGGGGTATAGCAATCAGCCCCAGCATTTT. This sequence encodes CASSQEPQGYSNQPQHF.

This clone showed up just a few times. V is TRBV6-6 and J is TRBJ2-7; 10 bases agree with TRBD2. Germline CDR1 is MNHNY and CDR2 is SVGAGI (reference sequence). The CDR3 consists of 15 residues. The junction had 7 bases not matched to a gene; V was cut back by 5 bases and J by 3 bases. CDR3 loop: CASSGVIAGGYEQYF. The CDR3 nucleotides read TGTGCCAGCAGTGGAGTTATAGCGGGAGGCTACGAGCAGTACTTC.

The chain recombines TRBV10-3 with TRBJ2-3, with D tentatively TRBD1 or TRBD2 (5 bases each). In germline, CDR1 is ENHRY, CDR2 SYGVKD. The CDR3 contains 16 residues. V lost 7 bases to trimming and J lost 4 bases, with 21 bases between them. Here the CDR3 reads CAIKGAGGGRADTQYF. CDR3 nucleotide sequence: TGTGCCATCAAGGGAGCCGGTGGGGGAAGGGCAGATACGCAGTATTTT.

At least ten counts were recorded for this clone. V is TRBV13 and J is TRBJ1-3; D gene uncertain. Germline V lookup: CDR1 PRHDT, CDR2 FYEKMQ (reference sequence). V was clipped by 7 bases and J by 0 bases, with 7 bases between them. The CDR3 is 13 residues long. The CDR3: CASTHLSGNTIYF. The CDR3 region has the DNA TGTGCCAGCACCCACCTCTCTGGAAACACCATATATTTT. The variable domain in full, with the rest retrieved from reference TRBV13 and TRBJ1-3, is AAGVIQSPRHLIKEKRETATLKCYPIPRHDTVYWYQQGPGQDPQFLISFYEKMQSDKGSIPDRFSAQQFSDYHSELNMSSLELGDSALYFCASTHLSGNTIYFGEGSWLTVV.

This clone was recorded once. V usage is TRBV5-1 and J usage is TRBJ1-2, with D hard to call. The V gene's germline CDR1 is SGHRS and CDR2 YFSETQ. V lost 3 bases and J lost 0, with 12 bases in between. The CDR3 sequence is 15 residues long. CDR3 amino acids: CASSSVSLANYGYTF. The CDR3, as DNA: TGCGCCAGCAGCTCCGTAAGCCTAGCTAACTATGGCTACACCTTC.

The genes are TRBV5-1 and TRBJ2-3; 11 bases are a match to TRBD2. CDR1 SGHRS and CDR2 YFSETQ come from the germline V gene. V was pared by 1 base and J by 0 bases, with 4 bases of the junction left unmatched. This CDR3 has 17 amino acids. In DNA, the CDR3 is TGCGCCAGCAGCTTGCTTACTAGCGGGAGTAGCACAGATACGCAGTATTTT. Amino acid sequence: CASSLLTSGSSTDTQYF.

The chain has TRBV5-1 and TRBJ2-3; 8 bases match TRBD2. Germline assignment: CDR1 SGHRS and CDR2 YFSETQ. The ends lost 3 bases at V and 11 bases at J; junction bases unmatched: 20. This CDR3 has 17 residues. CDR3 nucleotide sequence: TGCGCCAGCAGCTCGGGTGCCGGCGGGAGGACCCTCGATGAGCAGTATTTT. Protein product: CASSSGAGGRTLDEQYF.

This sequence joins TRBV19 and TRBJ1-1; 7 bases are shared with TRBD1. Germline CDR1 is LNHDA and CDR2 is SQIVND (reference sequence). This CDR3 is built from 14 residues. J gave up 6 bases and V 5 bases, and 9 bases lay outside the gene matches. CDR3 sequence reads: CASSPLRGGSEAFF. Written as DNA, the CDR3 is TGTGCCAGTAGTCCCCTCCGAGGGGGCTCTGAAGCTTTCTTT. The full variable domain, completed using reference TRBV19 and TRBJ1-1, is DGGITQSPKYLFRKEGQNVTLSCEQNLNHDAMYWYRQDPGQGLRLIYYSQIVNDFQKGDIAEGYSVSREKKESFPLTVTSAQKNPTAFYLCASSPLRGGSEAFFGQGTRLTVV.

The rearrangement links TRBV28 to TRBJ1-1; 8 nucleotides align to TRBD1. V shed 6 bases, J shed 2 bases, and the junction held 5 bases outside the gene matches. Germline assignment: CDR1 MDHEN and CDR2 SYDVKM. The CDR3 contains 14 residues. The CDR3 is CASSRGQVNTEAFF. The CDR3 DNA follows: TGTGCCAGCAGCCGGGGACAGGTAAACACTGAAGCTTTCTTT.